The 27 T cell receptor beta chains presented below share a single source sample, sequenced in a study of glioma-infiltrating T cells after dendritic cell vaccination. Time point described: after dendritic cell vaccination, including at tumor progression/relapse. The data were produced by immunoSEQ multiplex PCR, yet TCRdb's version contains in-frame clones alone and is incomplete. The table includes tens of thousands of clones, around 86% detected once. Source: blood, taken after dendritic cell vaccination. The origin of the receptors is a human donor with glioblastoma.

This clone was seen a single time. The chain carries TRBV9 and TRBJ2-3; TRBD2 matches at 8 bases. Germline CDR1 is SGDLS and CDR2 is YYNGEE. This CDR3 comprises 15 residues. The V segment lost 3 bases and the J segment 3 bases; nucleotides outside the gene matches: 6. The CDR3 coding sequence is TGTGCCAGCAGCGCACGAGCGGGGGCTACAGATACGCAGTATTTT. This encodes CASSARAGATDTQYF.

The chain uses TRBV19 and TRBJ1-1; TRBD1 is a possible D gene (5 bases). Germline assignment: CDR1 LNHDA and CDR2 SQIVND (reference sequence). The germline V and J ends were trimmed by 4 bases and 7 bases, with 22 bases remaining between them. CDR3 length equals 16 residues. For the CDR3, the DNA is TGTGCCAGTAGTACTACCCTCCTAGGAGACAGAGTTGAAGCTTTCTTT. Amino acids: CASSTTLLGDRVEAFF. The full variable domain, its missing parts supplied by reference TRBV19 and TRBJ1-1, is DGGITQSPKYLFRKEGQNVTLSCEQNLNHDAMYWYRQDPGQGLRLIYYSQIVNDFQKGDIAEGYSVSREKKESFPLTVTSAQKNPTAFYLCASSTTLLGDRVEAFFGQGTRLTVV.

The chain is built from TRBV9 and TRBJ1-2; D call uncertain. Germline-derived CDR1 and CDR2 are SGDLS and YYNGEE. The V end was cut by 4 bases, the J end by 8 bases, with 18 bases between. The CDR3 runs 14 residues. This chain's CDR3 is CASSIGGGGLGYTF. Here the CDR3 DNA reads TGTGCCAGCAGCATAGGCGGTGGTGGCTTGGGCTACACCTTC.

The chain links TRBV4-1 to TRBJ1-6; TRBD1 aligns across 7 bases. The ends lost 3 bases at V and 5 bases at J; junction bases unmatched: 4. The CDR3 runs 15 residues. Germline V gives CDR1 MGHRA, CDR2 YSYEKL. CDR3 nucleotides: TGCGCCAGCAGCCAGAAGGACAGGAATAATTCACCCCTCCACTTT. This encodes CASSQKDRNNSPLHF.

This rearrangement joins TRBV10-2 to TRBJ2-1, with D possibly being TRBD1 (5 bases). The CDR3 runs 14 residues. V was shortened by 5 bases and J by 3 bases, with 11 bases between the two germline ends. Germline values: CDR1 WSHSY, CDR2 SAAADI. In DNA form, the CDR3 reads TGCGCCAGCAGTCGGCAGGGTGGCTACAATGAGCAGTTCTTC. This translates into CASSRQGGYNEQFF.

With respect to this clone: Other nucleotide sequences in the sample specify the same CDR3. This chain links TRBV7-2 with TRBJ1-4, with 8 positions matching TRBD1. Germline V CDR1 and CDR2: SGHTA, FQGNSA. CDR3 length: 13 residues. After removal of 4 bases from V and 6 bases from J, the junction contained 1 base not matched to a gene. Written as DNA, the CDR3 is TGTGCCAGCAGCTCGGGACAGGATGAAAAACTGTTTTTT. It specifies CASSSGQDEKLFF.

The chain carries TRBV7-8 and TRBJ2-7, with 7 bases lining up with TRBD1. Germline V lookup: CDR1 SGHVS, CDR2 FQNEAQ. The CDR3 extends over 17 amino acids. The junction had 14 bases not matched to a gene; V was cut back by 4 bases and J by 2 bases. The DNA for the CDR3 is TGTGCCAGCAGCTCGCCGGGACAGCTGTGGACCCCCTACGAGCAGTACTTC. Amino acid sequence: CASSSPGQLWTPYEQYF. Combining the CDR3 with reference TRBV7-8 and TRBJ2-7 gives the whole variable domain GAGVSQSPRYKVAKRGQDVALRCDPISGHVSLFWYQQALGQGPEFLTYFQNEAQLDKSGLPSDRFFAERPEGSVSTLKIQRTQQEDSAVYLCASSSPGQLWTPYEQYFGPGTRLTVT.

CDR3 bases: TGTGCCAGCAGTTACGAGAGGGGGGGATGGACTGAAGCTTTCTTT. It encodes CASSYERGGWTEAFF. The chain joins TRBV6-5 to TRBJ1-1; a weak D match, TRBD1 (6 bases). The germline gives CDR1 MNHEY, CDR2 SVGAGI. The germline V and J ends were trimmed by 2 bases and 5 bases, with 15 bases remaining between them. The CDR3 is 15 residues long.

The chain links TRBV10-3 to TRBJ2-3, with TRBD1 identical over 7 bases. Germline values: CDR1 ENHRY, CDR2 SYGVKD. Trimming cost V 8 bases and J 3 bases; bases outside gene matches: 5. The CDR3 spans 13 residues. CDR3: CAIGEQGTDTQYF. CDR3 in DNA: TGTGCCATCGGGGAACAGGGGACAGATACGCAGTATTTT.

The table lists this clone with a few counts. The chain couples TRBV10-3 to TRBJ1-2; 10 bases agree with TRBD1. Germline-derived CDR1 and CDR2 are ENHRY and SYGVKD. CDR3 length equals 13 residues. Unmatched junction bases numbered 7, after V lost 6 bases and J lost 9 bases. CDR3 amino acids: CAISTGTGDRYTF. The CDR3 bases are TGTGCCATCAGCACCGGGACAGGGGATCGCTACACCTTC.

This sequence joins TRBV5-1 and TRBJ2-7, with 10 bases that match TRBD1. The V segment lost 4 bases and the J segment 3 bases; nucleotides outside the gene matches: 16. Germline CDR1 and CDR2: SGHRS and YFSETQ. The CDR3 runs to 18 residues. The CDR3 sequence is CASSARQGAFRRDYEQYF. For the CDR3, the DNA is TGCGCCAGCAGCGCTCGACAGGGGGCATTTCGAAGGGACTACGAGCAGTACTTC.

V and J are TRBV7-3 and TRBJ1-2; 8 bases line up with TRBD1. Unmatched junction bases numbered 5, after V lost 6 bases and J lost 5 bases. Germline-derived CDR1 and CDR2 are SGHTA and FQGTGA. CDR3 length: 13 residues. CDR3 sequence reads: CASSPDRGYGYTF. The CDR3 DNA reads TGTGCCAGCAGTCCCGACAGGGGTTATGGCTACACCTTC. Combining the CDR3 with reference TRBV7-3 and TRBJ1-2 gives the whole variable domain GAGVSQTPSNKVTEKGKYVELRCDPISGHTALYWYRQSLGQGPEFLIYFQGTGAADDSGLPNDRFFAVRPEGSVSTLKIQRTERGDSAVYLCASSPDRGYGYTFGSGTRLTVV.

V gene TRBV2 combines with J gene TRBJ1-2; possibly TRBD1 for D (5 bases). With 6 bases removed from V and 5 bases from J, the gap between germline ends came to 13 bases. Germline V gene lookup returns CDR1 SNHLY and CDR2 FYNNEI. There are 13 residues in the CDR3. CDR3: CASRVDTKYGYTF. CDR3 bases: TGTGCCAGCAGGGTGGACACCAAGTATGGCTACACCTTC.

This clone appeared once. J is TRBJ1-1 and V is TRBV7-2; D call uncertain. This CDR3 comprises 14 residues. Trimming shortened V by 3 bases and J by 1 base, and 9 bases separated the two germline ends. Germline loops: CDR1 SGHTA, CDR2 FQGNSA. CDR3 DNA: TGTGCCAGCAGCTTCACAGTGGGGAACACTGAAGCTTTCTTT. Its protein is CASSFTVGNTEAFF.

The V gene is TRBV9, the J gene TRBJ1-1; 10 bases agree with TRBD1. The trim removed 2 bases at V and 0 bases at J, leaving 4 bases unmatched. This CDR3 is 16 amino acids long. CDR1 SGDLS and CDR2 YYNGEE come from the germline V gene. CDR3 DNA sequence: TGTGCCAGCAGCGTCCGGGACAGGGGCATGAACACTGAAGCTTTCTTT. Translated, it gives CASSVRDRGMNTEAFF.

The chain joins TRBV2 to TRBJ2-5, with TRBD1 matching over 10 bases. V was pared by 7 bases and J by 6 bases, with 8 bases of the junction left unmatched. Germline lookup yields CDR1 SNHLY and CDR2 FYNNEI. The CDR3 contains 14 residues. The CDR3 spells CASKPGQGRQTQYF. CDR3 nucleotide sequence: TGTGCCAGCAAACCGGGACAGGGGCGGCAGACCCAGTACTTC.

The chain carries TRBV10-3 and TRBJ1-2; no clear D. CDR1 is ENHRY and CDR2 is SYGVKD in the germline V gene. The V end was cut by 4 bases, the J end by 5 bases, with 8 bases between. This CDR3 contains 12 residues. The CDR3 DNA follows: TGTGCCATCAGTGCCCAGGCGTATGGCTACACCTTC. Translated: CAISAQAYGYTF.

V usage is TRBV27 and J usage is TRBJ2-1, with 7 nucleotides matching TRBD2. CDR1 and CDR2 from the germline V gene are MNHEY and SMNVEV (reference sequence). Germline trimming cut 7 bases from V and 2 bases from J; bases unmatched to any gene: 5. CDR3 length equals 14 residues. CDR3 sequence (DNA): TGTGCCAGCAAGTCTGGGACTACCTACAATGAGCAGTTCTTC. It yields the protein CASKSGTTYNEQFF.

The rearrangement joins TRBV27 to TRBJ1-2, with D perhaps TRBD1 (6 bases). The CDR3 extends over 14 amino acids. V gave up 5 bases and J gave up 4 bases, with 14 bases separating them. CDR1 and CDR2 from the germline V gene are MNHEY and SMNVEV (reference sequence). The DNA for the CDR3 is TGTGCCAGCAGTCCTGGGGGACAATCCTATGGCTACACCTTC. Encoded protein: CASSPGGQSYGYTF.

This clone showed up just once. The chain couples TRBV5-4 to TRBJ1-6; a weak D match, TRBD1 (6 bases). The V gene lost 0 bases and the J gene lost 8 bases, with 18 bases spanning the gap. Germline CDR1 reads SGHNT; CDR2 reads YYREEE (reference sequence). The CDR3 totals 17 residues. CDR3: CASSLGHRDPFDSPLHF. CDR3 bases: TGTGCCAGCAGCTTGGGTCACAGGGACCCTTTTGATTCACCCCTCCACTTT.

The rearrangement uses TRBV19 and TRBJ1-2; D not certain. Germline loops: CDR1 LNHDA, CDR2 SQIVND (reference sequence). This CDR3 is built from 10 residues. Trimming pared 7 bases from V and 5 bases from J, leaving 5 bases between. This CDR3 reads CASTTYGYTF. In DNA, the CDR3 is TGTGCCAGTACTACGTATGGCTACACCTTC.

This clone was detected only once. The chain carries TRBV7-6 and TRBJ2-1, with TRBD2 matching 9 bases. CDR1 is SGHVS and CDR2 is FNYEAQ in the germline V gene. J lost 9 bases, V lost 3 bases, and 9 bases had no gene match. The CDR3 runs 15 residues. CDR3 nucleotides: TGTGCCAGCAGCTTGGGCGGGGGGGCGAAAAGTGAGCAGTTCTTC. Amino acid sequence: CASSLGGGAKSEQFF.

This sequence joins TRBV4-2 and TRBJ2-2; D is perhaps TRBD2 (6 bases). There are 19 residues in the CDR3. V lost 0 bases to trimming and J lost 2 bases, with 19 bases between them. The germline gives CDR1 LGHNA, CDR2 YNFKEQ. The CDR3 loop is CASSQDPPWNSGNTGELFF. The DNA of the CDR3 is TGTGCCAGCAGCCAAGATCCTCCTTGGAATAGCGGTAACACCGGGGAGCTGTTTTTT.

The chain couples TRBV7-9 to TRBJ1-1; TRBD1 aligns across 10 bases. The CDR3 length is 15 residues. V lost 5 bases, J lost 4 bases, and 7 bases stayed unmatched. CDR1 is SEHNR and CDR2 is FQNEAQ in the germline V gene (reference sequence). DNA of the CDR3: TGTGCCAGCAGCAACCGGGACAGGGGAGGCACTGAAGCTTTCTTT. Its translation is CASSNRDRGGTEAFF.

The V gene is TRBV5-1, the J gene TRBJ2-4; D might be TRBD2 (5 bases). Trimming took 2 bases from V and 6 from J, leaving 9 bases between them. This CDR3 comprises 13 residues. The germline CDR1 and CDR2 sequences are SGHRS and YFSETQ. CDR3 sequence (DNA): TGCGCCAGCAGCTTTGGGGAGCCAAACATTCAGTACTTC. Translation: CASSFGEPNIQYF.

The chain links TRBV10-2 to TRBJ2-7, with TRBD1 identical over 11 bases. V gave up 2 bases and J gave up 6 bases; unmatched junction bases: 3. This CDR3 spans 14 amino acids. From germline, CDR1 is WSHSY and CDR2 SAAADI. The chain's CDR3 is CASSEGTGGTEQYF. The DNA for the CDR3 is TGCGCCAGCAGTGAGGGGACAGGGGGTACCGAGCAGTACTTC.

The count of this clone is one. The rearrangement joins TRBV2 to TRBJ2-7, with TRBD2 matching 11 bases. Unmatched junction bases numbered 6, after V lost 8 bases and J lost 3 bases. CDR1 SNHLY and CDR2 FYNNEI come from the germline V gene. This CDR3 region has 14 residues. CDR3 nucleotides: TGTGCCAGCGGGGGGGGACTAGCGGACTACGAGCAGTACTTC. It specifies CASGGGLADYEQYF.